This T cell receptor beta chain was found in a study of shared clonotypes between healthy human individuals. About the study: Per donor, CD8 memory used one plate, CD8 naive used two, CD4 memory used three and CD4 naive used three.

Naive CD8 cells, CD45RO-negative and positively selected for CCR7, excluded terminally differentiated effector memory CD45RA+ cells. Template for every sorted-subset replicate PCR totaled 150 to 250 ng DNA, 30,000 to 35,000 T cell genomes. TCRdb's table, derived via immunoSEQ multiplex PCR, lists solely in-frame clones and lacks some. Here the sample spans roughly 1,800,000 clones, just under 95% being singletons. This sequence originates from a man between 18 and 35 years old in good health. The source material was naive CD8+ T cells sorted from blood.

The CDR3 DNA reads TGTGCCTGGAGTGTACTGGGGGGTGGCCTCGAGCAGTACTTC. It specifies CAWSVLGGGLEQYF. The chain links TRBV30 to TRBJ2-7, with D maybe TRBD2 (6 bases). V gave up 0 bases and J gave up 6 bases, with 15 bases separating them. From germline, CDR1 is GTSNPN and CDR2 SVGIG (reference sequence). CDR3 length: 14 amino acids. Looking up the rest from reference TRBV30 and TRBJ2-7 gives the full variable domain: SQTIHQWPATLVQPVGSPLSLECTVEGTSNPNLYWYRQAAGRGLQLLFYSVGIGQISSEVPQNLSASRPQDRQFILSSKKLLLSDSGFYLCAWSVLGGGLEQYFGPGTRLTVT.